A single sample is the source of the 5 T cell receptor beta chains below, sequenced in a study of blood T cell repertoires in COVID-19. Clones were read by immunoSEQ multiplex PCR, and TCRdb kept only the in-frame ones, dropping some. Among some 390,000 clones listed, more than 80% were seen once. The sequencing input was PBMCs or T cells enriched from blood (not recorded which). The receptors shown here come from a man aged 25 to 40 who had recovered from COVID-19.

The chain links TRBV29-1 to TRBJ2-7; perhaps TRBD2 as D (6 bases). The CDR3 consists of 13 residues. CDR1 SQVTM and CDR2 ANQGSEA come from the germline V gene. V shed 4 bases and J shed 1 base, with 11 bases lying between them. The CDR3 coding sequence is TGCAGCGTTGCTCTCGGGACTTCCTACGAGCAGTACTTC. This codes for CSVALGTSYEQYF.

This sequence joins TRBV5-5 and TRBJ2-1, with 9 nucleotides matching TRBD2. CDR3 length: 15 amino acids. Germline V gene sequence: CDR1 SGHKS, CDR2 YYEKEE (reference sequence). The junction had 3 bases not matched to a gene; V was cut back by 1 base and J by 4 bases. In nucleotides, the CDR3 is TGTGCCAGCAGCTTGACTAGCGGGCTTTACAATGAGCAGTTCTTC. It specifies CASSLTSGLYNEQFF.

This clone was found once. The chain uses TRBV11-2 and TRBJ1-2; D gene unclear. Trimming removed 5 bases at V and 6 bases at J, with 22 bases between. Germline lookup yields CDR1 SGHAT and CDR2 FQNNGV. This CDR3 contains 16 residues. CDR3 DNA: TGTGCCAGCAGCCGATCTAATCCGGGAGGAGGGAATGGCTACACCTTC. It specifies CASSRSNPGGGNGYTF.

This clone came up once. The V call is TRBV29-1, the J call TRBJ1-4; TRBD1 matches at 9 bases. J gave up 3 bases and V 7 bases, and 3 bases lay outside the gene matches. The CDR3 length is 13 residues. The V gene's germline CDR1 is SQVTM and CDR2 ANQGSEA. CDR3 loop: CSGRQGANEKLFF. For the CDR3, the DNA is TGCAGCGGCAGACAGGGGGCTAATGAAAAACTGTTTTTT.

This clone was seen only a few times. This sample includes further DNA sequences coding for the same CDR3. The chain has TRBV28 and TRBJ2-1; 9 bases agree with TRBD2. Germline-derived CDR1 and CDR2 are MDHEN and SYDVKM. The CDR3 extends over 14 amino acids. V lost 6 bases to trimming and J lost 6 bases; unmatched junction nucleotides: 6. CDR3 residues: CASSSRSGSNEQFF. The CDR3 nucleotides read TGTGCCAGCAGCTCCCGTAGCGGGAGCAATGAGCAGTTCTTC.